A single sample gave rise to the 12 T cell receptor beta chains below, sequenced in a study of PD-L1 blockade in urothelial cancer. Data came from immunoSEQ multiplex PCR; TCRdb stores just in-frame clones and leaves some out. The table lists some 100,000 clones, over 80% of them singletons. This material consisted of PBMCs, taken around atezolizumab (anti-PD-L1) treatment. These receptors were taken from a woman of 80 years or more with urothelial cancer.

This clone has just one count. The chain uses TRBV14 and TRBJ2-7, with TRBD2 matching 8 bases. The germline V gene encodes CDR1 SGHDN and CDR2 FVKESK. The junction had 7 bases not matched to a gene; V was cut back by 1 base and J by 5 bases. This CDR3 comprises 15 residues. Here the CDR3 reads CASSQAGGPLNEQYF. In DNA form, the CDR3 reads TGTGCCAGCAGCCAAGCGGGGGGGCCTCTAAACGAGCAGTACTTC.

The rearrangement joins TRBV5-6 to TRBJ1-5; D ambiguous. The ends were cut back, 3 bases at V and 1 base at J, with 14 bases in the middle. The CDR3 is 16 amino acids. From germline, CDR1 is SGHDT and CDR2 YYEEEE. The CDR3 nucleotides read TGTGCCAGCAGCTCAATGAGGTCCTACAGCAATCAGCCCCAGCATTTT. The encoded protein is CASSSMRSYSNQPQHF.

The chain recombines TRBV6-1 with TRBJ2-1; D gene ambiguous. The CDR3 runs 13 residues. V was trimmed by 2 bases and J by 9 bases, leaving 11 bases between them. Germline CDR1 reads MNHNS; CDR2 reads SASEGT. CDR3 region: CASSEFRAIEQFF. CDR3 nucleotide sequence: TGTGCCAGCAGTGAATTCAGAGCGATTGAGCAGTTCTTC.

This clone was counted a single time. The rearrangement uses TRBV7-9 and TRBJ2-3; D possibly corresponds to TRBD2 (5 bases). CDR1 is SEHNR and CDR2 is FQNEAQ in the germline V gene (reference sequence). Trimming stripped 10 bases from V and 4 bases from J, with 9 bases between. The CDR3 has 11 residues. CDR3 DNA: TGTGCCATCGAACTAGCAGATACGCAGTATTTT. This encodes CAIELADTQYF. The entire variable domain, with the rest obtained from reference TRBV7-9 and TRBJ2-3, is as follows: DTGVSQNPRHKITKRGQNVTFRCDPISEHNRLYWYRQTLGQGPEFLTYFQNEAQLEKSRLLSDRFSAERPKGSFSTLEIQRTEQGDSAMYLCAIELADTQYFGPGTRLTVL.

V is TRBV5-1 and J is TRBJ2-1, with 9 bases fitting TRBD2. The CDR3 has 15 amino acids. The germline V gene has CDR1 SGHRS and CDR2 YFSETQ. The V and J ends lost 4 bases and 5 bases, in that order; junction bases with no gene match: 7. The CDR3 loop reads CASSPVAGVNNEQFF. The DNA of the CDR3 is TGCGCCAGCAGCCCGGTAGCGGGAGTGAACAATGAGCAGTTCTTC.

This chain links TRBV6-1 with TRBJ1-1, with a possible D match to TRBD1 (6 bases). V was cut by 8 bases and J by 3 bases, with 19 bases left in between. The CDR3 runs 15 residues. CDR1 is MNHNS, CDR2 SASEGT, per germline. CDR3 coding DNA: TGTGCCAGCCCCACGCGGGGGGCGGGGGACACTGAAGCTTTCTTT. It codes for CASPTRGAGDTEAFF.

V usage is TRBV27 and J usage is TRBJ2-1; 7 bases match TRBD1. From germline, CDR1 is MNHEY and CDR2 SMNVEV (reference sequence). The V gene end was trimmed by 5 bases and the J gene end by 5 bases; junction bases not matched to a gene: 12. CDR3 length: 16 amino acids. CDR3 protein: CASSPPTGLPHNEQFF. CDR3 in DNA: TGTGCCAGCAGTCCACCGACAGGGTTACCTCACAATGAGCAGTTCTTC.

Comments on this clone: The same CDR3 is also encoded by other DNA sequences in this sample. V gene TRBV10-1 combines with J gene TRBJ2-1; tentatively, D is TRBD1 (6 bases). This CDR3 has 17 residues. CDR1 WNHNN and CDR2 SYGVQD come from the germline V gene (reference sequence). V gave up 0 bases and J gave up 1 base, with 13 bases separating them. Here the CDR3 reads CASSESRQATSYNEQFF. DNA for the CDR3: TGCGCCAGCAGTGAGTCCCGACAGGCAACTTCCTACAATGAGCAGTTCTTC.

The chain combines TRBV19 with TRBJ1-5; D unresolved. Germline V gives CDR1 LNHDA, CDR2 SQIVND (reference sequence). With 4 bases removed from V and 6 bases from J, the gap between germline ends came to 10 bases. CDR3 length: 13 amino acids. CDR3 region: CASSTVGGQPQHF. CDR3 nucleotide sequence: TGTGCCAGTAGTACCGTCGGAGGTCAGCCCCAGCATTTT.

The chain employs TRBV7-8 and TRBJ2-7; 8 bases agree with TRBD1. This CDR3 is built from 17 residues. Germline V CDR1 and CDR2: SGHVS, FQNEAQ. The V and J ends lost 4 bases and 3 bases, in that order; junction bases with no gene match: 14. The CDR3 nucleotides are TGTGCCAGCAGCTCTCGGACAGGGTCCCCTCCTTACTACGAGCAGTACTTC. As protein: CASSSRTGSPPYYEQYF.

V usage is TRBV6-5 and J usage is TRBJ2-1, with D maybe TRBD2 (6 bases). Deletions cut 0 bases from V and 3 bases from J, with 9 bases between. CDR3 size: 15 residues. Germline V gives CDR1 MNHEY, CDR2 SVGAGI. The CDR3 region is CASSYSSGGYNEQFF. For the CDR3, the DNA is TGTGCCAGCAGTTACTCTAGCGGAGGCTACAATGAGCAGTTCTTC.

The chain carries TRBV28 and TRBJ1-4; possible D gene TRBD1, 6 bases. Looked up from germline, CDR1 is MDHEN and CDR2 is SYDVKM. V dropped 8 bases and J dropped 4 bases, with 11 bases sitting between them. The CDR3 runs 13 residues. Here the CDR3 reads CASGGQSNEKLFF. The CDR3 bases are TGTGCCAGCGGAGGACAGAGTAATGAAAAACTGTTTTTT. Based on the CDR3 plus reference TRBV28 and TRBJ1-4, the full variable domain is DVKVTQSSRYLVKRTGEKVFLECVQDMDHENMFWYRQDPGLGLRLIYFSYDVKMKEKGDIPEGYSVSREKKERFSLILESASTNQTSMYLCASGGQSNEKLFFGSGTQLSVL.